This TCR beta chain was obtained from a study of blood T cell repertoires in COVID-19. Study at large: Specimens from acute and convalescent COVID-19 originated in the United States, Italy and Spain. T cells, B-cell-depleted T cells, or PBMCs supplied cDNA or gDNA.

The CDR3 is 18 residues long. Germline CDR1 is SNHLY and CDR2 is FYNNEI. Trimming removed 7 bases from V and 0 bases from J; junction bases left unmatched: 11. The authors' processing: The assay estimated nucleated cells by amplifying reference gene primers. The repertoire was sequenced with immunoSEQ multiplex PCR; TCRdb's copy has only in-frame clones and lacks some. That table furnishes V, J and clone size, whereas the DNA furnished D and trimming. The sample has some 90,000 clones; 72% are singletons. Material: peripheral blood. The chain has TRBV2 and TRBJ1-6, with TRBD1 identical over 8 bases. The sequence derives from a woman aged 60 to 75 in a cohort sampled during active or convalescent COVID-19. The CDR3 here is CASILGRGLSSYNSPLHF. As DNA, the CDR3 is TGTGCCAGCATTCTTGGCAGGGGGCTGAGCTCCTATAATTCACCCCTCCACTTT.